This paragraph reports one T cell receptor (beta chain). These data belong to a study of blood T cell repertoires in COVID-19. At the level of the study: COVID-19 samples collected from the United States, Italy and Spain covered acute and convalescent phases. PBMCs, B-cell-depleted T cells, or T cells provided the cDNA or gDNA that made up the material.

Original analysis: Researchers report that nucleated cell counts were estimated from reference gene primer amplification. Data came from immunoSEQ multiplex PCR; TCRdb stores just in-frame clones and leaves some out. The V and J calls and the clone size are those of that table, but D and trimming were determined from the DNA. Of 300,000 to 450,000 clones detected, approximately 80% appear once; the ten largest clones hold around 1%. The TCR comes from a human donor with acute or convalescent COVID-19. The donor label of this sample is uncertain. What was sequenced was peripheral blood.

The CDR3 DNA follows: TGCGCCAGCAGCAGACTAGGGAACACTGAAGCTTTCTTT. Protein: CASSRLGNTEAFF. The V gene is TRBV5-1, the J gene TRBJ1-1; no firm D call. Trimming shortened V by 4 bases and J by 1 base, and 8 bases separated the two germline ends. Germline loops: CDR1 SGHRS, CDR2 YFSETQ. The length of the CDR3 is 13 residues.